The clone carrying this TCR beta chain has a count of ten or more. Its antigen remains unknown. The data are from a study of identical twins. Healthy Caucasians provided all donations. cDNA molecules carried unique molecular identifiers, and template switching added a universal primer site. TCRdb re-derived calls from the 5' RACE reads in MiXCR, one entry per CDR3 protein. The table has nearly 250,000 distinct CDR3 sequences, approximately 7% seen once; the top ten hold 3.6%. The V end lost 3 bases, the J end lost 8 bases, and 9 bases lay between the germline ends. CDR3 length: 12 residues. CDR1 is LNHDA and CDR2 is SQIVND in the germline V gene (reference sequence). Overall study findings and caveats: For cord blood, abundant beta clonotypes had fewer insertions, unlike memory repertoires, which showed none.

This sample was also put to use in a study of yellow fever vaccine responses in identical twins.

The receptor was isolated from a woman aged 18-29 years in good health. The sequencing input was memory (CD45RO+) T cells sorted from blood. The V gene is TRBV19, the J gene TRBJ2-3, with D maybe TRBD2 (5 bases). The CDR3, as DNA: TGTGCCAGTAGTATTTCCGCGGGTACGCAGTATTTT. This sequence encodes CASSISAGTQYF. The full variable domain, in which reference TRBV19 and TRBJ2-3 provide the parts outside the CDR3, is DGGITQSPKYLFRKEGQNVTLSCEQNLNHDAMYWYRQDPGQGLRLIYYSQIVNDFQKGDIAEGYSVSREKKESFPLTVTSAQKNPTAFYLCASSISAGTQYFGPGTRLTVL.